This T cell receptor beta chain originates from a study of shared clonotypes between healthy human individuals (TCRdb year 2020). Concerning the study at large: A couple of women and a few men aged 18 to 49 years were included in the cohort. For each donor, CD4 naive and CD4 memory were each run on three plates, CD8 naive on two plates, and CD8 memory on one plate. The study deeply sequenced blood TCR repertoires of about 5 healthy adults to estimate repertoire size and the extent of clonotype sharing between individuals. To increase sequencing depth and limit assay-specific biases, different laboratories used diverse techniques to prepare libraries and sequence TCR repertoires. Leukapheresis yielded between about 0.94 and 8.9 billion PBMCs per donor. The paper as a whole reports these results and caveats: Across a handful of donors, 5% to 6% of naive CD4, approximately 3.5% of naive CD8, roughly 2.3% of memory CD4, and roughly 0.4% of memory CD8 clonotypes were shared. The genetic and exposure-history diversity represented was limited by the small number of donors. Pairwise subsampling led to the expectation that sequencing depth would affect the degree of clonotype sharing among donors. Clonotypes shared by all four sorted-subset donors showed higher generation probabilities than non-shared clonotypes. Sampling was restricted to blood, and TCR repertoires in tissue are likely to differ from TCR repertoires in blood. Naive subsets generally had larger estimated clonotype richness than memory subsets did. Even with the large sequencing depth, rarefaction of the sorted-subset datasets indicated that sequencing was incomplete.

The germline V gene (reference sequence) supplies CDR1 LNHNV and CDR2 YYDKDF. The germline ends are 18 bases apart after V is trimmed by 9 bases and J by 6 bases. Its CDR3 holds 14 amino acids, cysteine through phenylalanine. Here the CDR3 DNA is all that survives: 42 bases in frame from base 1. CD8 naive samples were obtained by positive selection for CCR7 among CD45RO-negative cells, yielding a CD45RA+CCR7+ population from which TemRA cells were excluded. Healthy HIV-negative adults with no recently reported acute infections or vaccinations were included as donors. Every donor was a Caucasian adult residing in Nashville, Tennessee, USA. Blood was obtained by leukapheresis, after which PBMCs were separated by Ficoll-Histopaque density gradient centrifugation and cryopreserved in liquid nitrogen vapor phase. Analytical flow cytometry was used to check the purity and quantity of each magnetically sorted T cell population. Each sorted fraction had its genomic DNA isolated and then quantified by UV absorbance on a Nanodrop 2000c.

Comments on this clone: What this receptor recognizes is not known. The input lacks base qualities; no much larger clone sits a single base away.

Using the deep immunoSEQ assay, multiplex PCR amplified TCR CDR3 regions from genomic DNA. Extracted genomic DNA from each cell subset was distributed evenly across all wells of several immunoSEQ 96-well plates, and each plate was treated as a replicate. For sorted subsets, roughly 0.2 ug genomic DNA, equal to approximately 30,000 T cell genomes, was loaded into each replicate PCR. The purified libraries were quantified using a Qubit 3.0 fluorometer, sized with a Bioanalyzer 2100, and then quantified again using the KAPA Library Quantification kit. Every immunoSEQ 96-well plate was sequenced on a separate single-read 150-cycle Illumina NextSeq 550 flow cell. The paper's data handling went like this. Because the immunoSEQ output held only junctional sequences and lacked quality scores, the filtering could not match the filtering applied to full-length reads. Sequences were annotated with PyIR, a Python wrapper for IgBLAST v1.9, using IMGT germline references to assign V/J genes and CDR3. Reads were removed for weak V/J assignments (E-value above 1e-6), missing CDR3, stop codons, out-of-frame junctions, or ambiguous translated residues. V3J clonotypes were defined as sequences sharing the same inferred V gene, J gene, and CDR3 amino acid sequence. Percentage overlap between repertoires was computed as shared unique clonotypes divided by the size of the smaller repertoire. RTK rarefaction, the Chao1 estimator, and Recon v2.1 estimates of unobserved clonotypes were used to assess repertoire richness. Generation probabilities for all TCRbeta clonotypes obtained by the gDNA method from a handful of donors were computed using OLGA. TCRdb carries this immuneACCESS record with in-frame sequences only. Its versions omit some clonotypes, under half of them owing to an unresolved V gene in the studies checked, with the rest unexplained. The DNA gave D and trimming, while V, J and clone size come from that table. The sample profile shows hundreds of thousands of clones; around 96% of them were found once. The ten largest make up 0.095% to 0.14% of the sample.

The TCR originated in a woman aged 25 to 39 in good health. The sample consisted of naive CD8+ T cells sorted from blood. The cell subset or site label here, explained by the study, means: CD45RA+CCR7+. The chain uses TRBV15 and TRBJ1-5; possibly the D gene is TRBD1, per 6 matching bases. The CDR3: CATTEGQMGQPQHF. Here is the DNA: TGTGCCACGACGGAGGGACAAATGGGTCAGCCCCAGCATTTT.